A single sample gave rise to the 9 T cell receptor beta chains below, sequenced in a study of a mutant IDH1 vaccine in newly diagnosed glioma. Some clones are missing from TCRdb's copy, which holds only in-frame ones; the method was immunoSEQ multiplex PCR. The repertoire has roughly 71,000 clones, 65% to 90% of them found once; the top ten carry approximately 2.6%. As for time point: baseline, week 1 (first vaccination visit). Treatment here: pre-vaccination baseline after standard-of-care therapy. The sequences come from PBMCs, collected from a glioma patient treated with radiotherapy, temozolomide or both. The receptors stem from a man between 25 and 39 years old with glioma.

This sequence joins TRBV7-2 and TRBJ1-1, with 8 bases aligning to TRBD1. V trimming: 0 bases; J trimming: 8 bases; junction bases outside the gene matches: 5. Germline V gene sequence: CDR1 SGHTA, CDR2 FQGNSA. The CDR3 has 14 residues. In DNA form, the CDR3 reads TGTGCCAGCAGCTTAGCCGGGACAGGCCTGGAAGCTTTCTTT. It is translated as CASSLAGTGLEAFF.

The CDR3 DNA sequence: TGTGCCAGCACCCCAGGGGGGACGATTGAAGCTTTCTTT. It yields the protein CASTPGGTIEAFF. This chain links TRBV2 with TRBJ1-1; 7 nucleotides match TRBD1. The junction had 9 bases not matched to a gene; V was cut back by 7 bases and J by 7 bases. CDR3 length equals 13 residues. Germline values: CDR1 SNHLY, CDR2 FYNNEI.

The chain uses TRBV5-1 and TRBJ1-2, with D maybe TRBD1 (5 bases). This CDR3 has 15 amino acids. Trimming pared 0 bases from V and 1 base from J, leaving 10 bases between. CDR1 is SGHRS and CDR2 is YFSETQ in the germline V gene. CDR3 residues: CASSLDGAGNYGYTF. The CDR3 bases are TGCGCCAGCAGCTTGGACGGGGCCGGTAACTATGGCTACACCTTC.

This chain connects TRBV6-5 to TRBJ1-2; the D gene is possibly TRBD1 (6 bases). Germline CDR1 reads MNHEY; CDR2 reads SVGAGI. Trimming pared 2 bases from V and 8 bases from J, leaving 15 bases between. This CDR3 spans 14 amino acids. CDR3 sequence reads: CASSYSARGRGYTF. The CDR3 bases are TGTGCCAGCAGTTACAGTGCCAGGGGAAGAGGCTACACCTTC.

CDR3 sequence: CASSPEGVGNQPQHF. CDR3 coding DNA: TGTGCCAGCAGCCCCGAGGGGGTGGGAAATCAGCCCCAGCATTTT. The chain has TRBV7-8 and TRBJ1-5; weak D call: TRBD1 (6 bases). V shed 5 bases and J shed 4 bases, with 15 bases lying between them. The CDR3 runs 15 residues. CDR1 and CDR2 (germline): SGHVS, FQNEAQ.

This clone was recorded once. This chain connects TRBV7-2 to TRBJ1-5, with D possibly TRBD1 on 5 matching bases. The V and J ends lost 2 bases and 0 bases respectively, with 11 bases between them. Germline V gives CDR1 SGHTA, CDR2 FQGNSA. CDR3 length equals 16 residues. The CDR3 spells CASSLRSGSSNQPQHF. The CDR3 DNA sequence: TGTGCCAGCAGCTTAAGATCAGGGTCTAGCAATCAGCCCCAGCATTTT.

The J gene is TRBJ1-2, the V gene TRBV6-5, with 7 bases matching TRBD1. Germline V CDR1 and CDR2: MNHEY, SVGAGI. V shed 6 bases, J shed 7 bases, and the junction held 8 bases outside the gene matches. The CDR3 spans 13 residues. In DNA form, the CDR3 reads TGTGCCAGCAGGCGCGGACAGGCGGGTGGCTACACCTTC. Its protein product is CASRRGQAGGYTF.

J is TRBJ1-3 and V is TRBV7-9, with unresolved D. This CDR3 has 17 amino acids. Germline lookup yields CDR1 SEHNR and CDR2 FQNEAQ (reference sequence). Trimming took 2 bases from V and 0 from J, leaving 14 bases between them. The CDR3 DNA reads as TGTGCCAGCAGCTTAATCACGGGCCGGACCTCTGGAAACACCATATATTTT. The encoded protein is CASSLITGRTSGNTIYF.

V gene TRBV5-6 combines with J gene TRBJ2-3; the D gene is possibly TRBD2 (5 bases). The CDR3 has 14 amino acids. Trimming stripped 3 bases from V and 9 bases from J, with 17 bases between. Germline CDR1 reads SGHDT; CDR2 reads YYEEEE. CDR3 loop: CASSYLDSGQTQYF. As DNA, the CDR3 is TGTGCCAGCAGCTATTTGGACTCCGGGCAGACGCAGTATTTT.